Listed here are 7 T cell receptor beta chains from one sample, sequenced in a study of T cells in Graves' hyperthyroidism and ophthalmopathy (dated by TCRdb to the late 2010s). The library relied on multiplex PCR. This sample was sequenced with an Illumina HiSeq 2000. Amplification of TCR beta CDR3 regions was carried out from RNA transcripts. The TCR CDR3 was subjected to a first round of RT-PCR using the HTBI primer set and the Qiagen OneStep RT-PCR kit. TCRdb reprocessing: public reads trimmed at Q25 with fastp, clones called with MiXCR, in-frame beta chains kept. Identical CDR3 protein sequences are pooled into one entry, listed with their most common genes and DNA. The sample table lists 350,000 to 450,000 distinct CDR3 sequences, 11% to 15% of them with a count of one. In total, the top ten clones hold 25% to 30% of the sample. Sequencing used blood. The receptors originated from a man aged 50 to 59 with Graves' ophthalmopathy.

This clonotype appeared many times. The J gene is TRBJ2-1, the V gene TRBV20-1; the match to TRBD2 covers 13 bases. In germline, CDR1 is DFQATT, CDR2 SNEGSKA (reference sequence). After removal of 6 bases from V and 6 bases from J, the junction contained 5 bases not matched to a gene. The CDR3 has 14 residues. CDR3 region: CSAVRTSGSNEQFF. In DNA, the CDR3 is TGCAGTGCGGTGAGGACTAGCGGGAGCAATGAGCAGTTCTTC.

This rearrangement joins TRBV10-1 to TRBJ1-3; D remains ambiguous. Trimming took 11 bases from V and 1 from J, leaving 15 bases between them. Germline CDR1 reads WNHNN; CDR2 reads SYGVQD (reference sequence). This CDR3 contains 14 residues. CDR3 amino acids: CAASQRESGNTIYF. DNA of the CDR3: TGCGCCGCCTCACAACGGGAGTCTGGAAACACCATATATTTT.

This clonotype showed up just a few times. A much larger clone differs from this one at a single base, so this may be a read error. The CDR3 sequence: CASDSSSGGEETQYF. In nucleotides, the CDR3 is TGTGCCAGCGATTCTTCTAGCGGGGGGGAAGAGACCCAGTACTTC. V usage is TRBV28 and J usage is TRBJ2-5; 12 nucleotides line up with TRBD2. The CDR3 runs to 15 residues. The germline CDR1 and CDR2 sequences are MDHEN and SYDVKM. V was clipped by 8 bases and J by 3 bases; unmatched bases: 7.

This clonotype was counted at least ten times. The chain employs TRBV5-1 and TRBJ1-1; D possibly corresponds to TRBD1 (6 bases). This CDR3 is 14 amino acids long. V was pared by 5 bases and J by 3 bases, with 14 bases between. Germline CDR1 reads SGHRS; CDR2 reads YFSETQ. The DNA for the CDR3 is TGCGCCAGCAGAGAGTCAGGGGTGGACACTGAAGCTTTCTTT. It is translated as CASRESGVDTEAFF.

In its sample, this clonotype was seen many times. The rearrangement joins TRBV7-8 to TRBJ2-3; 10 bases line up with TRBD2. CDR1 SGHVS and CDR2 FQNEAQ come from the germline V gene. V was clipped by 4 bases and J by 2 bases; unmatched bases: 6. This CDR3 is built from 16 residues. The CDR3 DNA reads as TGTGCCAGCAGCTACACTAGCGGGGTACACACAGATACGCAGTATTTT. Amino acid sequence: CASSYTSGVHTDTQYF.

This clonotype has only a few counts. This sequence joins TRBV7-9 and TRBJ2-3; D may be TRBD2 (5 bases). The length of the CDR3 is 17 residues. Germline V CDR1 and CDR2: SEHNR, FQNEAQ (reference sequence). V lost 7 bases and J 11 bases, leaving 31 bases between the germline ends. This CDR3 reads CASTFFPVSESLAEQYF. CDR3 coding DNA: TGTGCCAGCACCTTTTTCCCCGTGTCTGAGAGCCTAGCAGAGCAGTATTTT.

There are many counts of this clonotype. This sequence joins TRBV20-1 and TRBJ2-1, with D possibly TRBD1 on 6 matching bases. This CDR3 region has 16 residues. With 6 bases removed from V and 1 base from J, the gap between germline ends came to 19 bases. In germline, CDR1 is DFQATT, CDR2 SNEGSKA (reference sequence). In DNA, the CDR3 is TGCAGTGCCAGCGAATACAGGGTTCCATCCTACAATGAGCAGTTCTTC. This codes for CSASEYRVPSYNEQFF.